The clone carrying this TCR beta chain has ten or more counts. What it binds is not known. This CDR3 comprises 14 residues. V was cut by 5 bases and J by 0 bases, with 8 bases left in between. Per germline, CDR1 DFQATT and CDR2 SNEGSKA (reference sequence). TCRdb processed the 5' RACE reads anew with MiXCR; each CDR3 protein has one entry. The profile shows about 130,000 distinct CDR3 sequences, under 8.5% of them singletons. This sample stems from a study of T cells after yellow fever vaccination. The study, taken as a whole, reports: Most clones from primary vaccination resurfaced after the booster (around 95% CD4, about 91% CD8).

The chain combines TRBV20-1 with TRBJ2-6; possible D gene TRBD1, 5 bases. Source: CD4+ T cells sorted from PBMCs, taken around 10 days after the first yellow fever vaccination. The TCR originated in a man between 18 and 29 years old who received the YFV17D yellow fever vaccine. The CDR3 region is CSAGRGSGANVLTF. CDR3 in DNA: TGCAGTGCTGGAAGGGGCTCTGGGGCCAACGTCCTGACTTTC.